The text below deals with one TCR beta chain. The data are from a study of blood T cell repertoires in COVID-19. Study-level information: There were acute and convalescent COVID-19 samples, and they came from the United States, Italy and Spain.

Authors' processing steps: Reference gene primer amplification in the assay estimated nucleated cell counts. TCRdb keeps only in-frame clones here, not all; method: immunoSEQ multiplex PCR. The D gene and trimming were derived from the DNA, and the V and J assignments and clone size from that table. The sample records some 200,000 clones, 70% to 90% being singletons. Participant ages covered about 18 to 100 years across 25 or so US areas. Cohorts were assigned according to the clinical history that participants reported. This receptor was obtained from a woman aged 40 to 49 with acute COVID-19. The sequenced sample was PBMCs or T cells enriched from blood (not recorded which).

In nucleotides, the CDR3 is TGCAGTGCTAGTAGCCCGAGCGGGGTTTTCCAGCCCCAGCATTTT. This codes for CSASSPSGVFQPQHF. The chain links TRBV20-1 to TRBJ1-5, with D uncertain. V was cut by 3 bases and J by 7 bases, with 19 bases left in between. The CDR3 is 15 amino acids. Germline V gene lookup returns CDR1 DFQATT and CDR2 SNEGSKA (reference sequence).